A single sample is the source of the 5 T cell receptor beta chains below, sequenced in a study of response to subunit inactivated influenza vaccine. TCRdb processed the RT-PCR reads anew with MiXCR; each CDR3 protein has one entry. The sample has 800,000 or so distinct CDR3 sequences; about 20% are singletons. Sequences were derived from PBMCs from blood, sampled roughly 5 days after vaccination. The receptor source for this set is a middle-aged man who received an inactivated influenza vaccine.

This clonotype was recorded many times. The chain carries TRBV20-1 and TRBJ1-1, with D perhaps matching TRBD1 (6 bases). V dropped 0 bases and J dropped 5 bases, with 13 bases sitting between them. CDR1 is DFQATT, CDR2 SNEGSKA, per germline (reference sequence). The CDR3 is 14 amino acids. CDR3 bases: TGCAGTGCTAGAGAGGGGGCCCTCCGGACTGAAGCTTTCTTT. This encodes CSAREGALRTEAFF.

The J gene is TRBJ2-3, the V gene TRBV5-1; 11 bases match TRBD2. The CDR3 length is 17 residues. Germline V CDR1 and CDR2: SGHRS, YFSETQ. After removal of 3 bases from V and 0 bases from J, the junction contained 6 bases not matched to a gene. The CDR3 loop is CASSWGTSGPSTDTQYF. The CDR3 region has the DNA TGCGCCAGCAGCTGGGGGACTAGCGGCCCCAGCACAGATACGCAGTATTTT.

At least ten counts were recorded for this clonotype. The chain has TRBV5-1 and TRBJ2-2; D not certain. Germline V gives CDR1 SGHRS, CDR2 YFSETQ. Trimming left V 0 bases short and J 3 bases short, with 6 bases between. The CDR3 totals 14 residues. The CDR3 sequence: CASSLAQYTGELFF. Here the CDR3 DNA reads TGCGCCAGCAGCTTGGCACAGTACACCGGGGAGCTGTTTTTT.

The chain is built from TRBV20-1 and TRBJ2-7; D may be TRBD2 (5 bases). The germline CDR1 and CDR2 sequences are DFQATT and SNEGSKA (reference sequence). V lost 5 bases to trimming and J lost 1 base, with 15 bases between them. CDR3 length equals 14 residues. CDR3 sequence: CSAYGLPISYEQYF. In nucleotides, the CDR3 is TGCAGTGCTTACGGACTGCCCATTTCCTACGAGCAGTACTTC.

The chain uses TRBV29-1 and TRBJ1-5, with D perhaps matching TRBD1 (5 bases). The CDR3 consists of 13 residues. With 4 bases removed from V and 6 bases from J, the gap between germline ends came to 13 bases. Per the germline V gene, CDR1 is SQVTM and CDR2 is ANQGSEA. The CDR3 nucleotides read TGCAGCGTTGCCGGGGGGATCGGTCAGCCCCAGCATTTT. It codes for CSVAGGIGQPQHF.